Below, 14 T cell receptor beta chains from the same sample are listed, as sequenced in a study of cytomegalovirus exposure and HLA in healthy donors (dated by TCRdb to about 2017). The library was produced with the immunoSEQ multiplex PCR assay. For the multiplex PCR, a mixture combining 60 forward primers for TCR Vbeta segments and 13 reverse primers for TCR Jbeta segments was used. In TCRdb, the immuneACCESS table is reduced to in-frame sequences with V and J assigned. These tables do not hold every clone; where another copy was compared, an unresolved V gene accounts for under half, and the others remain unexplained. This sample gives approximately 89,000 clones in total; roughly 58% of them show up just once. Of the sample, around 5.5% falls within the top ten clones. Sequencing was carried out using PBMCs. Receptors were obtained from a woman aged 30 to 39 in good health and CMV-seropositive.

This clone was seen just once. The chain recombines TRBV19 with TRBJ1-6; TRBD1 might be the D (5 bases). V lost 7 bases, J lost 7 bases, and 17 bases lay in between. The CDR3 consists of 15 residues. The germline CDR1 and CDR2 sequences are LNHDA and SQIVND (reference sequence). CDR3: CASIDAGRPNSPLHF. The CDR3 DNA follows: TGTGCCAGTATAGATGCGGGACGGCCGAATTCACCCCTCCACTTT.

In this sample, this clone turned up a few times. The J gene is TRBJ1-1, the V gene TRBV9; D is unresolved. The CDR3 is 13 amino acids. Germline V gene sequence: CDR1 SGDLS, CDR2 YYNGEE. Trimming removed 3 bases from V and 2 bases from J, with 8 bases in between. In nucleotides, the CDR3 is TGTGCCAGCAGCGATAGATCCAACACTGAAGCTTTCTTT. Translation gives CASSDRSNTEAFF.

The chain couples TRBV2 to TRBJ2-6; D unresolved. The germline V gene encodes CDR1 SNHLY and CDR2 FYNNEI. The V end was cut by 5 bases, the J end by 0 bases, with 11 bases between. There are 16 residues in the CDR3. CDR3 sequence reads: CASSPSGSSGANVLTF. CDR3 DNA: TGTGCCAGCAGTCCTTCAGGATCCTCTGGGGCCAACGTCCTGACTTTC. Full variable domain (remainder filled in from reference TRBV2 and TRBJ2-6): EPEVTQTPSHQVTQMGQEVILRCVPISNHLYFYWYRQILGQKVEFLVSFYNNEISEKSEIFDDQFSVERPDGSNFTLKIRSTKLEDSAMYFCASSPSGSSGANVLTFGAGSRLTVL.

This chain's CDR3 is CASGTGMVGGYTF. Written as DNA, the CDR3 is TGTGCCAGTGGGACAGGGATGGTTGGGGGCTACACCTTC. The chain has TRBV2 and TRBJ1-2; TRBD1 matches 9 bases. With 9 bases clipped from V and 8 bases from J, the junction kept 10 bases outside the gene matches. Germline CDR1 is SNHLY and CDR2 is FYNNEI. This CDR3 comprises 13 residues.

J is TRBJ1-2 and V is TRBV7-9; 7 positions agree with TRBD1. V dropped 4 bases and J dropped 4; count of bases not matched to a gene: 15. The germline CDR1 and CDR2 sequences are SEHNR and FQNEAQ (reference sequence). The CDR3 covers 17 residues. The CDR3 protein is CASSSRSDRVDRYGYTF. CDR3 bases: TGTGCCAGCAGCTCTAGGAGCGACAGGGTTGATCGCTATGGCTACACCTTC.

V usage is TRBV6-5 and J usage is TRBJ2-3; 9 bases are shared with TRBD2. The CDR3 has 15 amino acids. Germline assignment: CDR1 MNHEY and CDR2 SVGAGI. V gave up 2 bases and J gave up 7 bases; unmatched junction bases: 7. The CDR3: CASSYGGGAKNTQYF. The DNA for the CDR3 is TGTGCCAGCAGTTACGGCGGGGGGGCCAAAAATACGCAGTATTTT.

This sequence joins TRBV4-2 and TRBJ2-2; D perhaps matches TRBD2 (5 bases). Per the germline V gene, CDR1 is LGHNA and CDR2 is YNFKEQ. The V end was cut by 0 bases, the J end by 0 bases, with 8 bases between. CDR3 length equals 16 residues. CDR3 nucleotides: TGTGCCAGCAGCCAAGAAGGGCGGGCGAACACCGGGGAGCTGTTTTTT. It is translated as CASSQEGRANTGELFF.

The chain employs TRBV7-2 and TRBJ2-2; no definite D call. This CDR3 is built from 15 residues. Germline V gene lookup returns CDR1 SGHTA and CDR2 FQGNSA. Deletions cut 0 bases from V and 1 base from J, with 6 bases between. The CDR3 protein is CASSLARENTGELFF. DNA of the CDR3: TGTGCCAGCAGCTTAGCTCGAGAGAACACCGGGGAGCTGTTTTTT.

This chain uses TRBV11-2 with TRBJ2-7, with 9 bases fitting TRBD2. Germline trimming cut 3 bases from V and 2 bases from J; bases unmatched to any gene: 11. Germline CDR1 is SGHAT and CDR2 is FQNNGV. CDR3 length: 17 residues. This CDR3 is CASSFGIAGEPPYEQYF. The CDR3 DNA sequence: TGTGCCAGCAGCTTCGGGATAGCGGGGGAGCCCCCCTACGAGCAGTACTTC. Full variable domain (rest looked up from reference TRBV11-2 and TRBJ2-7): EAGVAQSPRYKIIEKRQSVAFWCNPISGHATLYWYQQILGQGPKLLIQFQNNGVVDDSQLPKDRFSAERLKGVDSTLKIQPAKLEDSAVYLCASSFGIAGEPPYEQYFGPGTRLTVT.

The rearrangement joins TRBV7-2 to TRBJ1-1; tentatively, D is TRBD1 (6 bases). The germline V gene encodes CDR1 SGHTA and CDR2 FQGNSA. The CDR3 spans 15 residues. The V end was cut by 4 bases, the J end by 5 bases, with 17 bases between. For the CDR3, the DNA is TGTGCCAGCAGCTCCCAGGGACACCGCGGGACTGAAGCTTTCTTT. As protein: CASSSQGHRGTEAFF.

This clone was detected a few times. The V call is TRBV7-9, the J call TRBJ2-7, with D perhaps TRBD2 (5 bases). This CDR3 spans 14 amino acids. Trimming cost V 1 base and J 0 bases, with 7 bases left between them. In germline, CDR1 is SEHNR, CDR2 FQNEAQ (reference sequence). Written as DNA, the CDR3 is TGTGCCAGCAGCTTAGTAGGGAGCTCCTACGAGCAGTACTTC. The encoded protein is CASSLVGSSYEQYF.

The chain couples TRBV11-3 to TRBJ2-5; a weak D match, TRBD2 (6 bases). The V end was cut by 5 bases, the J end by 2 bases, with 12 bases between. The CDR3 runs to 14 residues. CDR1 SGHNT and CDR2 YENEEA come from the germline V gene. CDR3 loop: CASSEARGQETQYF. In nucleotides, the CDR3 is TGTGCCAGCAGCGAGGCGCGGGGACAAGAGACCCAGTACTTC. Supplemented by reference TRBV11-3 and TRBJ2-5, the full variable domain reads EAGVVQSPRYKIIEKKQPVAFWCNPISGHNTLYWYLQNLGQGPELLIRYENEEAVDDSQLPKDRFSAERLKGVDSTLKIQPAELGDSAVYLCASSEARGQETQYFGPGTRLLVL.

V and J are TRBV2 and TRBJ1-1; unclear D gene. This CDR3 has 13 residues. Trimming pared 6 bases from V and 2 bases from J, leaving 10 bases between. Germline V lookup: CDR1 SNHLY, CDR2 FYNNEI. CDR3 in amino acids: CASRYSPNTEAFF. The DNA for the CDR3 is TGTGCCAGCAGGTACAGCCCCAACACTGAAGCTTTCTTT.

The chain joins TRBV7-7 to TRBJ1-1, with D perhaps TRBD1 (5 bases). This CDR3 has 14 residues. The V end lost 3 bases, the J end lost 3 bases, and 11 bases lay between the germline ends. Looked up from germline, CDR1 is SSHAT and CDR2 is FNYEAQ (reference sequence). The CDR3 sequence is CASSLAGRDTEAFF. The CDR3 DNA reads TGTGCCAGCAGCTTGGCAGGGAGGGACACTGAAGCTTTCTTT. Supplemented by reference TRBV7-7 and TRBJ1-1, the full variable domain reads GAGVSQSPRYKVTKRGQDVTLRCDPISSHATLYWYQQALGQGPEFLTYFNYEAQPDKSGLPSDRFSAERPEGSISTLTIQRTEQRDSAMYRCASSLAGRDTEAFFGQGTRLTVV.